This T cell receptor beta chain was sequenced during a study of OX40 agonist ivuxolimab in advanced cancers. Only a few counts were recorded for this clone. Germline CDR1 and CDR2: SGHAT and FQNNGV. Trimming removed 3 bases from V and 7 bases from J; junction bases left unmatched: 4. The CDR3 sequence is 14 residues long. Repertoires were generated with immunoSEQ multiplex PCR, while TCRdb's copy carries only in-frame clones and drops some. The sample yields tens of thousands of clones, just under 85% seen once. The chain links TRBV11-2 to TRBJ2-7, with 12 bases fitting TRBD1. The clonotype comes from an adult with an advanced solid tumor such as melanoma, head and neck, liver or kidney cancer. The sample in question was CD4+ or CD8+ T cells sorted from blood, obtained in a trial of the OX40 agonist ivuxolimab. The CDR3 reads CASSLGQGAGEQYF. For the CDR3, the DNA is TGTGCCAGCAGCTTGGGACAGGGGGCGGGGGAGCAGTACTTC.